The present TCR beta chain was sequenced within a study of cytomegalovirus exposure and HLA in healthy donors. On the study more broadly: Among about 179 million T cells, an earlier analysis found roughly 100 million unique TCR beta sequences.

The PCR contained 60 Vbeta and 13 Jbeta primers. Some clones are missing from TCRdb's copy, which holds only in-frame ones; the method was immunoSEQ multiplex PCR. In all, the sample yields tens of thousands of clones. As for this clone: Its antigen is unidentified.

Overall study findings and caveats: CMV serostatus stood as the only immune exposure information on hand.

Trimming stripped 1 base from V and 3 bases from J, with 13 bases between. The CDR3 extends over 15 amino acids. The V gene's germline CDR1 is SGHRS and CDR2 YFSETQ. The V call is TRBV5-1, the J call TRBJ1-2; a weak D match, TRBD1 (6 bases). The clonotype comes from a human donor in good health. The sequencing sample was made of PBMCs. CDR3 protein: CASSLQEGGDYGYTF. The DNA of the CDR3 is TGCGCCAGCAGCTTGCAGGAAGGGGGGGACTATGGCTACACCTTC.